The rows below give T cell receptor beta chains drawn from one sample of a study of preoperative IRX-2 immunotherapy in early breast cancer. The assay was immunoSEQ multiplex PCR, and TCRdb's table has in-frame clones only and misses some. The sample has roughly 43,000 clones; about 94% are singletons. Specimen: tumor tissue, collected after IRX-2 immunotherapy. Every receptor here comes from a human donor with breast cancer. Both conserved end residues are trimmed from each CDR3. Expanded clones are given a class, and other clones once, few, many or no size at all.

j_call clone_size v_call cdr3_aa
TRBJ2-1 . TRBV13 ACTPGVRYNEQF
TRBJ1-3 . TRBV28 ASSLAGRNTIY
TRBJ1-3 . TRBV7-6 ASSLARVVSGNTIY
TRBJ2-7 . TRBV27 ASSPIRGGFEQY
TRBJ1-4 . TRBV18 ASSPTMAEKLF
TRBJ2-4 . TRBV7-2 ASSFQRNIQY
TRBJ2-5 . TRBV20-1 GGLTQETQY
TRBJ2-5 . TRBV6-6 ASSSDGGVETQY
TRBJ1-1 . TRBV5-4 ASSLGGQQNTEAF
TRBJ2-1 . TRBV4-3 ASGPGGLGHEQF
TRBJ2-3 . TRBV7-8 ASSFMRSTDTQY
TRBJ2-7 . TRBV19 ASRPWGDISDEQY
TRBJ2-2 . TRBV2 ASSVPFVGLRTGELF
TRBJ1-4 . TRBV30 AWSPTDSRGKEKLF
TRBJ2-2 . TRBV7-6 ASSAWEGELF
TRBJ2-2 . TRBV6-4 ASSSGATGELF
TRBJ1-2 . TRBV7-2 ASSLRGLLPRGGGYT
TRBJ2-7 . TRBV4-2 ASSHRDRGSYEQY
TRBJ2-3 once TRBV5-6 ASSLALDTQY
TRBJ1-1 . TRBV7-2 ASSPDRVNTEAF
TRBJ2-7 . TRBV6-5 ASSRDGYEQY
TRBJ1-5 once TRBV7-8 ASSSQGGNQPQH
TRBJ2-1 . TRBV7-2 ASSSQTSGGNEQF
TRBJ1-1 . TRBV10-3 AISESGDREAF
TRBJ1-5 once TRBV5-5 ASSRDGNSNQPQH
TRBJ2-7 . TRBV5-4 ASSRGVEAGVSYEQY
TRBJ2-1 . TRBV4-3 ASSQGPDSWPYNEQF
TRBJ1-3 . TRBV5-1 ASSLGPFSGNTIY
TRBJ2-7 . TRBV29-1 SAGAGRLYEQY
TRBJ1-4 . TRBV23-1 ARDGGWGLF
TRBJ2-2 once TRBV10-3 AISEVAGGNTGELF
TRBJ2-1 . TRBV28 ASSLLGDHNEQF
TRBJ1-2 . TRBV28 ASSFQINYGYT
TRBJ2-2 . TRBV13 ASSPLGADGNTGELF
TRBJ1-1 . TRBV18 ASSPMENTEAF
TRBJ2-7 . TRBV7-2 ASSLALGPPYEQY
TRBJ2-5 . TRBV2 ASSGFLAGGRGPETQY
TRBJ1-6 . TRBV7-2 ASSLYPDNSPLH
TRBJ2-7 . TRBV7-6 ASSWGAGGAERYEQY
TRBJ2-1 . TRBV2 ASSEATSPGEQF
TRBJ2-2 . TRBV7-2 ASSLGGGATGELF
TRBJ1-2 . TRBV9 ASSVGSANYGYT
TRBJ1-2 . TRBV27 ASSSGGQGLRKRDGYT
TRBJ2-3 once TRBV19 ASSSASGSADTQY
TRBJ2-5 . TRBV28 ASSALGTSAGAETQY
TRBJ1-4 . TRBV7-2 ASSLLENEKLF
TRBJ2-6 once TRBV7-3 ASSLTRGDSNVLT
TRBJ2-5 . TRBV4-1 ASSQGEPHSETQY
TRBJ2-7 . TRBV7-6 ASSPGDEQY
TRBJ2-3 . TRBV5-1 ASSLSGGATTQY